The 25 T cell receptor beta chains below come from one sample, sequenced in a study of T cell responses to AZD1222 COVID-19 vaccine. Sequencing was performed with immunoSEQ multiplex PCR; in TCRdb, only in-frame clones are kept and a portion is missing. Seen here are about 140,000 clones, roughly 90% observed once, and the top ten hold 1.5% to 2%. This material consisted of peripheral blood, taken 28 days after the second AZD1222 dose. These receptors were taken from an adult who received the AZD1222 COVID-19 vaccine.

This clone was seen once. The V gene is TRBV5-1, the J gene TRBJ1-1; TRBD1 agrees at 7 bases. CDR3 size: 15 residues. CDR1 is SGHRS, CDR2 YFSETQ, per germline. V was pared by 5 bases and J by 1 base, with 8 bases of the junction left unmatched. CDR3 nucleotides: TGCGCCAGCAGGGTCCCACAGGGGACGAACACTGAAGCTTTCTTT. This encodes CASRVPQGTNTEAFF.

This clone was recorded many times. The chain joins TRBV9 to TRBJ2-7; tentative D call: TRBD2 (6 bases). The V end lost 6 bases, the J end lost 0 bases, and 10 bases lay between the germline ends. Germline assignment: CDR1 SGDLS and CDR2 YYNGEE. There are 13 residues in the CDR3. CDR3 DNA sequence: TGTGCCAGCACTAGCGCGGGCTCCTACGAGCAGTACTTC. It translates to CASTSAGSYEQYF.

The chain links TRBV4-2 to TRBJ1-2, with a possible D match to TRBD1 (5 bases). Germline values: CDR1 LGHNA, CDR2 YNFKEQ. The CDR3 runs 14 residues. Trimming cost V 3 bases and J 2 bases, with 10 bases left between them. The CDR3 coding sequence is TGTGCCAGCAGCCACCCCGACAGCAACTATGGCTACACCTTC. Translated: CASSHPDSNYGYTF.

This chain connects TRBV7-2 to TRBJ1-5, with 7 nucleotides matching TRBD1. Germline trimming cut 4 bases from V and 5 bases from J; bases unmatched to any gene: 11. The germline gives CDR1 SGHTA, CDR2 FQGNSA. The CDR3 contains 16 residues. CDR3 in amino acids: CASSSYLGTVDQPQHF. Here the CDR3 DNA reads TGTGCCAGCAGCTCTTACCTCGGGACAGTCGATCAGCCCCAGCATTTT.

This chain joins TRBV2 and TRBJ1-2; the D is unclear. V was cut by 3 bases and J by 6 bases, with 5 bases left in between. Germline V lookup: CDR1 SNHLY, CDR2 FYNNEI. The CDR3 is 11 amino acids. This CDR3 reads CASSERDGYTF. The CDR3 nucleotides are TGTGCCAGCAGTGAGAGGGATGGCTACACCTTC. The full variable domain, completed using reference TRBV2 and TRBJ1-2, is EPEVTQTPSHQVTQMGQEVILRCVPISNHLYFYWYRQILGQKVEFLVSFYNNEISEKSEIFDDQFSVERPDGSNFTLKIRSTKLEDSAMYFCASSERDGYTFGSGTRLTVV.

V gene TRBV5-8 combines with J gene TRBJ2-5; possibly TRBD2 for D (5 bases). Trimming cost V 0 bases and J 5 bases, with 11 bases left between them. The CDR3 is made up of 14 amino acids. Germline loops: CDR1 SGHTS, CDR2 YDEGEE. The CDR3 region has the DNA TGTGCCAGCAGCTTGGCTGGAGGCAGGGAGACCCAGTACTTC. This sequence encodes CASSLAGGRETQYF.

The J gene is TRBJ2-7, the V gene TRBV3-1 (or the pseudogene TRBV3-2); no firm D call. Germline V CDR1 and CDR2: LGHDT, YNNKEL (reference sequence). The V and J ends lost 4 bases and 5 bases respectively, with 15 bases between them. The CDR3 loop spans 14 amino acids. Here the CDR3 DNA reads TGTGCCAGCAGCCCTAGGATGCCCAAGAACGAGCAGTACTTC. It codes for CASSPRMPKNEQYF.

J is TRBJ2-2 and V is TRBV9; D gene unclear. V was trimmed by 0 bases and J by 7 bases, leaving 4 bases between them. This CDR3 is built from 12 residues. CDR1 is SGDLS and CDR2 is YYNGEE in the germline V gene. CDR3 protein: CASSVANGELFF. CDR3 bases: TGTGCCAGCAGCGTAGCTAACGGGGAGCTGTTTTTT.

The rearrangement uses TRBV9 and TRBJ1-3; D is uncertain. This CDR3 is 15 amino acids long. Trimming removed 5 bases at V and 0 bases at J, with 12 bases between. Per germline, CDR1 SGDLS and CDR2 YYNGEE. CDR3 in amino acids: CASSEGPFSGNTIYF. Written as DNA, the CDR3 is TGTGCCAGCAGTGAAGGACCCTTCTCTGGAAACACCATATATTTT.

This chain connects TRBV30 to TRBJ1-2, with D possibly TRBD1 on 6 matching bases. This CDR3 has 17 residues. Germline CDR1 reads GTSNPN; CDR2 reads SVGIG (reference sequence). The germline V and J ends were trimmed by 0 bases and 6 bases, with 23 bases remaining between them. CDR3 DNA: TGTGCCTGGAGTGTACAGGGCAGGGTACCATCCTCGGATGGCTACACCTTC. It encodes CAWSVQGRVPSSDGYTF. Full variable domain (missing parts from reference TRBV30 and TRBJ1-2): SQTIHQWPATLVQPVGSPLSLECTVEGTSNPNLYWYRQAAGRGLQLLFYSVGIGQISSEVPQNLSASRPQDRQFILSSKKLLLSDSGFYLCAWSVQGRVPSSDGYTFGSGTRLTVV.

In nucleotides, the CDR3 is TGTGCCTGGAGTCTGGTAAATTCACCCCTCCACTTT. As protein: CAWSLVNSPLHF. The chain carries TRBV30 and TRBJ1-6, with D unclear. The CDR3 loop spans 12 amino acids. The germline CDR1 and CDR2 sequences are GTSNPN and SVGIG (reference sequence). V lost 2 bases to trimming and J lost 7 bases, with 6 bases between them.

The gene calls are TRBV19 and TRBJ2-1; D not resolved. The V and J ends lost 3 bases and 3 bases respectively, with 6 bases between them. Germline V gene lookup returns CDR1 LNHDA and CDR2 SQIVND (reference sequence). This CDR3 spans 13 amino acids. The CDR3 loop is CASSMGSYNEQFF. The CDR3 DNA reads as TGTGCCAGTAGTATGGGCAGCTACAATGAGCAGTTCTTC. Full variable domain (outside the CDR3, taken from reference TRBV19 and TRBJ2-1): DGGITQSPKYLFRKEGQNVTLSCEQNLNHDAMYWYRQDPGQGLRLIYYSQIVNDFQKGDIAEGYSVSREKKESFPLTVTSAQKNPTAFYLCASSMGSYNEQFFGPGTRLTVL.

This clone came up once. This chain uses TRBV9 with TRBJ1-5; no clear D. V was shortened by 5 bases and J by 3 bases, with 12 bases between the two germline ends. There are 14 residues in the CDR3. Per the germline V gene, CDR1 is SGDLS and CDR2 is YYNGEE. This CDR3 reads CASSASGLNQPQHF. CDR3 nucleotide sequence: TGTGCCAGCAGTGCCTCGGGCCTCAATCAGCCCCAGCATTTT.

This chain links TRBV29-1 with TRBJ2-1; the D gene could be TRBD1 or TRBD2 (6 bases each). Germline values: CDR1 SQVTM, CDR2 ANQGSEA. The ends were cut back, 2 bases at V and 6 bases at J, with 14 bases in the middle. The CDR3 loop spans 14 amino acids. DNA of the CDR3: TGCAGCGTTGAACGGGGGCGTCTGGGCAATGAGCAGTTCTTC. This sequence encodes CSVERGRLGNEQFF.

This chain links TRBV9 with TRBJ1-1; D gene unclear. The germline V gene has CDR1 SGDLS and CDR2 YYNGEE. The V and J ends lost 0 bases and 0 bases respectively, with 12 bases between them. The CDR3 extends over 16 amino acids. CDR3 nucleotide sequence: TGTGCCAGCAGCGTAGACCCCTTAGCCATGAACACTGAAGCTTTCTTT. This translates into CASSVDPLAMNTEAFF.

The sample holds one count of this clone. This sequence joins TRBV5-4 and TRBJ1-2, with a possible D match to TRBD1 (5 bases). There are 15 residues in the CDR3. Trimming cost V 4 bases and J 3 bases, with 16 bases left between them. The V gene's germline CDR1 is SGHNT and CDR2 YYREEE (reference sequence). In nucleotides, the CDR3 is TGTGCCAGCAGCCTACACAGGTTAGGGGACTATGGCTACACCTTC. The encoded protein is CASSLHRLGDYGYTF. Drawing the rest from reference TRBV5-4 and TRBJ1-2, the complete variable domain is ETGVTQSPTHLIKTRGQQVTLRCSSQSGHNTVSWYQQALGQGPQFIFQYYREEENGRGNFPPRFSGLQFPNYSSELNVNALELDDSALYLCASSLHRLGDYGYTFGSGTRLTVV.

This CDR3 reads CASSYSKQGASGYTF. Written as DNA, the CDR3 is TGTGCCAGCAGTTACTCGAAGCAGGGGGCGAGTGGCTACACCTTC. The chain combines TRBV6-2 or TRBV6-3 with TRBJ1-2, with 8 positions matching TRBD1. Germline CDR1 MNHEY, CDR2 SVGEGT. Losses at the gene ends were 0 bases for V and 7 bases for J; bases not matched to a gene: 7. CDR3 length equals 15 residues.

This chain uses TRBV27 with TRBJ2-5; D uncertain. The CDR3 runs 12 residues. The germline V and J ends were trimmed by 6 bases and 4 bases, with 9 bases remaining between them. Germline loops: CDR1 MNHEY, CDR2 SMNVEV (reference sequence). The CDR3, as DNA: TGTGCCAGCAGGGATATGGGAGAGACCCAGTACTTC. It translates to CASRDMGETQYF.

The gene calls are TRBV7-9 and TRBJ2-5; a possible D gene is TRBD1 (6 bases). V lost 1 base, J lost 2 bases, and 11 bases lay in between. Germline-derived CDR1 and CDR2 are SEHNR and FQNEAQ (reference sequence). The CDR3 length is 15 residues. CDR3 amino acids: CASSLGGQPQETQYF. The CDR3 DNA reads TGTGCCAGCAGCTTAGGCGGACAGCCGCAAGAGACCCAGTACTTC.

CDR3 residues: CAWSTSGDQLFF. The CDR3 DNA is TGTGCCTGGAGTACCTCTGGGGACCAACTGTTTTTT. J is TRBJ1-4 and V is TRBV30, with D perhaps TRBD1 (5 bases). CDR3 size: 12 residues. Germline CDR1 reads GTSNPN; CDR2 reads SVGIG (reference sequence). V lost 2 bases and J 12 bases, leaving 13 bases between the germline ends.

This clone is a singleton in its sample. The chain has TRBV19 and TRBJ2-5, with 8 bases identical to TRBD1. CDR1 and CDR2 (germline): LNHDA, SQIVND (reference sequence). V shed 6 bases, J shed 1 base, and the junction held 4 bases outside the gene matches. CDR3 length: 14 residues. As DNA, the CDR3 is TGTGCCAGTAGACGGACAGGGACCCAAGAGACCCAGTACTTC. Translating gives CASRRTGTQETQYF.

The rearrangement joins TRBV6-5 to TRBJ2-3; no reliable D call. There are 13 residues in the CDR3. Looked up from germline, CDR1 is MNHEY and CDR2 is SVGAGI. The V and J ends lost 4 bases and 3 bases respectively, with 8 bases between them. DNA for the CDR3: TGTGCCAGCAGTTTTAGGTGGACAGATACGCAGTATTTT. Its translation is CASSFRWTDTQYF.

The chain is built from TRBV25-1 and TRBJ2-7; TRBD2 agrees at 7 bases. Per germline, CDR1 MGHDK and CDR2 SYGVNS. Trimming took 2 bases from V and 7 from J; bases not matched to a gene: 14. The CDR3 is 16 residues long. CDR3 in amino acids: CASSEPQGEPGGEQYF. The CDR3 nucleotides read TGTGCCAGCAGTGAACCCCAAGGGGAACCGGGGGGTGAGCAGTACTTC.

This clone was detected only a few times. J is TRBJ1-1 and V is TRBV6-2 or TRBV6-3; D remains unclear. The V end was cut by 2 bases, the J end by 1 base, with 8 bases between. The CDR3 covers 14 residues. The germline CDR1 and CDR2 sequences are MNHEY and SVGEGT. In nucleotides, the CDR3 is TGTGCCAGCAGTTACGTGGCGGGGAACACTGAAGCTTTCTTT. Amino acids: CASSYVAGNTEAFF.

The genes are TRBV10-3 and TRBJ1-2; 10 nucleotides align to TRBD1. Looked up from germline, CDR1 is ENHRY and CDR2 is SYGVKD. CDR3 length equals 15 residues. Trimming cost V 7 bases and J 0 bases; bases outside gene matches: 5. The CDR3 DNA reads TGTGCCATCATCGGACAGGGGGATGCTAACTATGGCTACACCTTC. It encodes CAIIGQGDANYGYTF.